The 32 T cell receptor beta chains below all came from one sample that was sequenced in a study of blood T cell repertoires in COVID-19. Data came from immunoSEQ multiplex PCR; TCRdb stores just in-frame clones and leaves some out. There are over 350,000 clones in the sample; approximately 90% occur only once, and about 1.2% lies in the top ten. Sequenced: PBMCs or T cells enriched from blood (not recorded which). These receptors were obtained from a woman in her late teens or twenties who had recovered from COVID-19.

The chain links TRBV3-1 (or the pseudogene TRBV3-2) to TRBJ1-3; no firm D call. Germline values: CDR1 LGHDT, CDR2 YNNKEL (reference sequence). Trimming stripped 3 bases from V and 4 bases from J, with 10 bases between. The CDR3 contains 14 residues. The CDR3 region is CASSQESSGNTIYF. In DNA form, the CDR3 reads TGTGCCAGCAGCCAGGAGTCGTCAGGAAACACCATATATTTT.

The rearrangement links TRBV24-1 to TRBJ1-2, with a tentative D call TRBD1 (5 bases). Trimming removed 7 bases from V and 0 bases from J, with 8 bases in between. This CDR3 has 13 amino acids. Germline V CDR1 and CDR2: KGHDR, SFDVKD. The CDR3 bases are TGTGCCACCAGACCGACAGCTAACTATGGCTACACCTTC. Its translation: CATRPTANYGYTF.

The chain joins TRBV18 to TRBJ1-5; D not certain. CDR3 length equals 13 residues. Trimming shortened V by 4 bases and J by 3 bases, and 7 bases separated the two germline ends. Germline loops: CDR1 KGHSH, CDR2 LQKENI. The CDR3, as DNA: TGTGCCAGCTCACACCAGGACAATCAGCCCCAGCATTTT. Translation: CASSHQDNQPQHF.

This clone was recorded a few times. J is TRBJ1-1 and V is TRBV28; the D gene is possibly TRBD1 (5 bases). The V gene lost 3 bases and the J gene lost 8 bases, with 7 bases spanning the gap. CDR1 and CDR2 from the germline V gene are MDHEN and SYDVKM. The CDR3 covers 11 residues. CDR3 loop: CASSLEGEAFF. The CDR3 nucleotides are TGTGCCAGCAGTTTGGAGGGGGAAGCTTTCTTT.

CDR3 residues: CASRRTGVDQPQHF. CDR3 nucleotide sequence: TGTGCCAGCAGACGGACAGGGGTTGATCAGCCCCAGCATTTT. This chain connects TRBV6-5 to TRBJ1-5; 9 bases match TRBD1. Trimming at V came to 6 bases and at J to 5 bases, leaving 5 bases not matched to a gene. Looked up from germline, CDR1 is MNHEY and CDR2 is SVGAGI. The CDR3 consists of 14 residues.

The genes are TRBV5-5 and TRBJ1-4; 7 bases line up with TRBD1. The CDR3 totals 14 residues. Per germline, CDR1 SGHKS and CDR2 YYEKEE (reference sequence). With 4 bases clipped from V and 9 bases from J, the junction kept 9 bases outside the gene matches. The CDR3 DNA follows: TGTGCCAGCAGCGAGGGACAGCCTGATCAAAAACTGTTTTTT. Translated: CASSEGQPDQKLFF.

J is TRBJ1-3 and V is TRBV7-9; no clear D gene. This CDR3 has 13 amino acids. V dropped 0 bases and J dropped 7 bases, with 7 bases sitting between them. Germline CDR1 and CDR2: SEHNR and FQNEAQ (reference sequence). CDR3 region: CASSLASGNTIYF. The CDR3 DNA reads TGTGCCAGCAGCTTAGCTTCGGGTAACACCATATATTTT.

The chain is built from TRBV7-3 and TRBJ2-5; 12 bases align to TRBD2. CDR3 length equals 18 residues. CDR1 is SGHTA and CDR2 is FQGTGA in the germline V gene. V lost 2 bases, J lost 5 bases, and 12 bases stayed unmatched. CDR3 sequence reads: CASSLDPLAGGLEETQYF. The CDR3 nucleotides are TGTGCCAGCAGCTTAGACCCCCTAGCGGGGGGGCTTGAGGAGACCCAGTACTTC.

A single count supports this clone. The V and J genes are TRBV28 and TRBJ1-2; TRBD1 aligns across 7 bases. CDR3 length: 14 residues. Looked up from germline, CDR1 is MDHEN and CDR2 is SYDVKM. V trimming: 7 bases; J trimming: 5 bases; junction bases outside the gene matches: 10. CDR3 bases: TGTGCCAGCACTCGGGACAGCCTCAGGTATGGCTACACCTTC. It specifies CASTRDSLRYGYTF.

In DNA, the CDR3 is TGTGCCAGCAGCTTACGGGAATCGGTCGACACTGAAGCTTTCTTT. Translating gives CASSLRESVDTEAFF. The rearrangement links TRBV7-9 to TRBJ1-1; D call uncertain. Germline V CDR1 and CDR2: SEHNR, FQNEAQ (reference sequence). The CDR3 covers 15 residues. The V gene lost 2 bases and the J gene lost 3 bases, with 13 bases spanning the gap. Complete variable domain (other parts from reference TRBV7-9 and TRBJ1-1): DTGVSQNPRHKITKRGQNVTFRCDPISEHNRLYWYRQTLGQGPEFLTYFQNEAQLEKSRLLSDRFSAERPKGSFSTLEIQRTEQGDSAMYLCASSLRESVDTEAFFGQGTRLTVV.

The chain employs TRBV9 and TRBJ1-2; D gene uncertain. This CDR3 spans 14 amino acids. CDR1 and CDR2 from the germline V gene are SGDLS and YYNGEE. Trimming took 0 bases from V and 3 from J, leaving 9 bases between them. CDR3 sequence: CASSVDADYYGYTF. The CDR3 DNA reads as TGTGCCAGCAGCGTAGATGCGGACTACTATGGCTACACCTTC.

This chain links TRBV6-2 or TRBV6-3 with TRBJ1-2; 7 bases agree with TRBD1. This CDR3 contains 13 residues. Germline V gives CDR1 MNHEY, CDR2 SVGEGT. With 6 bases clipped from V and 5 bases from J, the junction kept 6 bases outside the gene matches. The CDR3 sequence is CASSRGRGYGYTF. The CDR3 DNA reads TGTGCCAGCAGCCGAGGCAGGGGGTATGGCTACACCTTC.

This clone was picked up a small number of times. The gene calls are TRBV11-2 and TRBJ1-1, with D possibly being TRBD1 (5 bases). V was trimmed by 3 bases and J by 2 bases, leaving 13 bases between them. The length of the CDR3 is 15 residues. CDR1 SGHAT and CDR2 FQNNGV come from the germline V gene. Here the CDR3 reads CASSLTPGINTEAFF. The CDR3 DNA is TGTGCCAGCAGCTTGACCCCAGGGATAAACACTGAAGCTTTCTTT.

V and J are TRBV5-4 and TRBJ2-7, with a tentative D call TRBD1 (5 bases). The CDR3 loop spans 14 amino acids. The ends were cut back, 0 bases at V and 2 bases at J, with 9 bases in the middle. CDR1 SGHNT and CDR2 YYREEE come from the germline V gene (reference sequence). As DNA, the CDR3 is TGTGCCAGCAGCTTGGACAGGTTTGCCTACGAGCAGTACTTC. Amino acids: CASSLDRFAYEQYF. The full variable domain, rest sourced from reference TRBV5-4 and TRBJ2-7, is ETGVTQSPTHLIKTRGQQVTLRCSSQSGHNTVSWYQQALGQGPQFIFQYYREEENGRGNFPPRFSGLQFPNYSSELNVNALELDDSALYLCASSLDRFAYEQYFGPGTRLTVT.

The V call is TRBV24-1, the J call TRBJ2-7; D is possibly TRBD2 (5 bases). Trimming shortened V by 3 bases and J by 2 bases, and 10 bases separated the two germline ends. In germline, CDR1 is KGHDR, CDR2 SFDVKD. There are 14 residues in the CDR3. The CDR3 nucleotides read TGTGCCACCAGTGATCGGGGTCCCCCCTACGAGCAGTACTTC. Its protein is CATSDRGPPYEQYF.

The J gene is TRBJ1-5, the V gene TRBV2; D may be TRBD1 (5 bases). This CDR3 has 16 amino acids. Germline CDR1 is SNHLY and CDR2 is FYNNEI. V was shortened by 8 bases and J by 1 base, with 18 bases between the two germline ends. The CDR3 DNA sequence: TGTGCCAGCTACCAACAGGCCCTGAACAGCAATCAGCCCCAGCATTTT. Translating it yields CASYQQALNSNQPQHF.

Only a few counts were recorded for this clone. The rearrangement links TRBV7-9 to TRBJ2-1, with 10 nucleotides matching TRBD2. Germline values: CDR1 SEHNR, CDR2 FQNEAQ (reference sequence). J lost 9 bases, V lost 0 bases, and 8 bases had no gene match. The CDR3 runs to 16 residues. CDR3 coding DNA: TGTGCCAGCAGCTTAGCGATAGCGGGGGGTTTTGGTGAGCAGTTCTTC. It specifies CASSLAIAGGFGEQFF.

The rearrangement joins TRBV4-1 to TRBJ1-1; the D gene is possibly TRBD1 (6 bases). The CDR3 sequence is 17 residues long. Germline V gene data show CDR1 as MGHRA and CDR2 as YSYEKL. V lost 5 bases and J lost 0, with 19 bases in between. The CDR3, as DNA: TGCGCCAGCAGCAAACAGGGACCGGCGACCATGAACACTGAAGCTTTCTTT. Amino acid sequence: CASSKQGPATMNTEAFF.

The V gene is TRBV6-1, the J gene TRBJ2-7; D may be TRBD1 (6 bases). Trimming shortened V by 3 bases and J by 9 bases, and 12 bases separated the two germline ends. CDR1 is MNHNS and CDR2 is SASEGT in the germline V gene. The CDR3 extends over 12 amino acids. The CDR3 protein is CASSDTGKGQYF. DNA for the CDR3: TGTGCCAGCAGTGACACAGGGAAAGGGCAGTACTTC.

V and J are TRBV25-1 and TRBJ1-1; a weak D match, TRBD1 (6 bases). Deletions cut 3 bases from V and 1 base from J, with 21 bases between. CDR1 MGHDK and CDR2 SYGVNS come from the germline V gene. The CDR3 consists of 18 residues. The CDR3 region has the DNA TGTGCCAGCAGTGATAGTCGACAGGACGGTAAGGGGAACACTGAAGCTTTCTTT. This sequence encodes CASSDSRQDGKGNTEAFF.

J is TRBJ1-2 and V is TRBV6-5; 9 bases are shared with TRBD1. This CDR3 is built from 15 residues. Germline V CDR1 and CDR2: MNHEY, SVGAGI. The J segment lost 0 bases and the V segment lost 2 bases, leaving 1 base of the junction unmatched. The CDR3 sequence is CASSYGTGTNYGYTF. Written as DNA, the CDR3 is TGTGCCAGCAGTTACGGGACAGGGACTAACTATGGCTACACCTTC.

The CDR3 spells CASSFQGANQPQHF. The CDR3 DNA reads as TGTGCCAGCAGTTTCCAGGGGGCCAATCAGCCCCAGCATTTT. The chain has TRBV27 and TRBJ1-5; 8 nucleotides line up with TRBD1. CDR3 length equals 14 residues. Losses at the gene ends were 3 bases for V and 3 bases for J; bases not matched to a gene: 1. Germline V gene sequence: CDR1 MNHEY, CDR2 SMNVEV (reference sequence).

Of note for this clone: Other DNA sequences of this sample code for an identical CDR3. The gene calls are TRBV18 and TRBJ1-1, with D tentatively TRBD1 (6 bases). Germline V lookup: CDR1 KGHSH, CDR2 LQKENI. The CDR3 runs to 14 residues. Trimming removed 1 base at V and 0 bases at J, with 6 bases between. The CDR3 spells CASSPQGVNTEAFF. The CDR3 DNA follows: TGTGCCAGCTCACCACAGGGGGTGAACACTGAAGCTTTCTTT.

This clone occurred once. The chain recombines TRBV19 with TRBJ2-2; D may be TRBD1 (5 bases). Germline-derived CDR1 and CDR2 are LNHDA and SQIVND (reference sequence). This CDR3 spans 13 amino acids. V was shortened by 3 bases and J by 6 bases, with 8 bases between the two germline ends. The CDR3 region is CASSIQGPGELFF. The CDR3 nucleotides are TGTGCCAGTAGTATTCAGGGCCCCGGGGAGCTGTTTTTT. Full variable domain (remainder filled in from reference TRBV19 and TRBJ2-2): DGGITQSPKYLFRKEGQNVTLSCEQNLNHDAMYWYRQDPGQGLRLIYYSQIVNDFQKGDIAEGYSVSREKKESFPLTVTSAQKNPTAFYLCASSIQGPGELFFGEGSRLTVL.

In DNA, the CDR3 is TGTGCCAGCAGTGACCCGACAGGGGGGAACACCATATATTTT. Residues: CASSDPTGGNTIYF. J is TRBJ1-3 and V is TRBV25-1; 9 positions agree with TRBD1. The V gene end was trimmed by 3 bases and the J gene end by 7 bases; junction bases not matched to a gene: 4. The germline V gene has CDR1 MGHDK and CDR2 SYGVNS. The CDR3 extends over 14 amino acids.

This chain joins TRBV6-1 and TRBJ1-6; no firm D call. The CDR3 runs to 17 residues. The V gene's germline CDR1 is MNHNS and CDR2 SASEGT. Trimming pared 4 bases from V and 6 bases from J, leaving 19 bases between. CDR3 region: CASSGSRVPAGNSPLHF. CDR3 sequence (DNA): TGTGCCAGCAGTGGGAGCCGGGTCCCGGCGGGTAATTCACCCCTCCACTTT.

This sequence joins TRBV11-2 and TRBJ2-5, with 7 bases matching TRBD2. The V and J ends lost 5 bases and 4 bases, in that order; junction bases with no gene match: 7. The CDR3 spans 14 residues. Germline V gives CDR1 SGHAT, CDR2 FQNNGV. The CDR3 DNA reads as TGTGCCAGCAGCCTCCTGACTAGCAGAGAGACCCAGTACTTC. This encodes CASSLLTSRETQYF.

The chain has TRBV6-6 and TRBJ2-5; D not resolved. With 1 base removed from V and 2 bases from J, the gap between germline ends came to 11 bases. The CDR3 spans 15 residues. Per germline, CDR1 MNHNY and CDR2 SVGAGI (reference sequence). CDR3 in DNA: TGTGCCAGCAGTTACTTCCCCAACAGACAAGAGACCCAGTACTTC. Translated, it gives CASSYFPNRQETQYF.

CDR3 residues: CASSRVGSLETQYF. The DNA of the CDR3 is TGTGCCAGCAGCCGAGTAGGGAGCTTGGAGACCCAGTACTTC. V and J are TRBV2 and TRBJ2-5; the D gene is possibly TRBD2 (5 bases). CDR1 and CDR2 (germline): SNHLY, FYNNEI. CDR3 length: 14 residues. Trimming left V 6 bases short and J 5 bases short, with 16 bases between.

This clone was seen a few times. The chain carries TRBV18 and TRBJ1-2; TRBD1 might be the D (5 bases). In germline, CDR1 is KGHSH, CDR2 LQKENI. Trimming shortened V by 7 bases and J by 13 bases, and 22 bases separated the two germline ends. This CDR3 spans 13 amino acids. The CDR3 nucleotides are TGTGCCAGCTTCTCTGCGCAGACAGCCTTAGGCACCTTC. This gives the protein CASFSAQTALGTF.

The chain joins TRBV12-3 or TRBV12-4 to TRBJ1-6; D not certain. The V and J ends lost 4 bases and 10 bases respectively, with 11 bases between them. This CDR3 spans 13 amino acids. The CDR3 DNA follows: TGTGCCAGCAGTTGGACTTGGGAGTCACCCCTCCACTTT. Its protein product is CASSWTWESPLHF.

This clone was seen a handful of times. The chain links TRBV7-2 to TRBJ2-3; D might be TRBD1 (5 bases). CDR3 length: 16 residues. The V gene's germline CDR1 is SGHTA and CDR2 FQGNSA. The ends were cut back, 1 base at V and 4 bases at J, with 15 bases in the middle. The DNA of the CDR3 is TGTGCCAGCAGCTTAGGACAGCCCTTAAAATCAGATACGCAGTATTTT. It translates to CASSLGQPLKSDTQYF.